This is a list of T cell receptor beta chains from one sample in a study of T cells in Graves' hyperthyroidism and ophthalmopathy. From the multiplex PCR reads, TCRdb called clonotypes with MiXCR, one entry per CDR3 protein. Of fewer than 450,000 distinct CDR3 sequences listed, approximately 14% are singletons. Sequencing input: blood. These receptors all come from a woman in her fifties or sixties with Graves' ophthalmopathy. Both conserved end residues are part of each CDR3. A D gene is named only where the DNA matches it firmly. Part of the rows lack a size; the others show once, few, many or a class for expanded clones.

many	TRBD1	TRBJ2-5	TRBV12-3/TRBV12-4	TGTGCCAGCAGTTTTATACGGGACAGGGGATTTCAAGAGACCCAGTACTTC	CASSFIRDRGFQETQYF
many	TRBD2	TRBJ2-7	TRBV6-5	TGTGCCAGCAGTTACTCGGCGGGAGGAAACGAGCAGTACTTC	CASSYSAGGNEQYF
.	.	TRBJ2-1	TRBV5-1	TGCGCCAGCCGAAAGACCCCTCTTAACTCCTACGAGCAGTTCTTC	CASRKTPLNSYEQFF
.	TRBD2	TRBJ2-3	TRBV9	TGTGCCAGCAGCGTAGGAACTAGCGGGAGTGTAGATACGCAGTATTTT	CASSVGTSGSVDTQYF
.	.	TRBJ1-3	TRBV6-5	TGTGCCAGCAGTTACTCGGACCCCCGGGTGAACACCATATATTTT	CASSYSDPRVNTIYF
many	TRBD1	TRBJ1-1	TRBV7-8	TGTGCCAGCAGCGCACAGGGGGCGCTCACTGAAGCTTTCTTT	CASSAQGALTEAFF
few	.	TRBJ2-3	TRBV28	TGTGCCAGCAAGAATCCGGGACTCTGGCAGTATTTT	CASKNPGLWQYF
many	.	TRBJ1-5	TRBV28	TGTGCCAGCATCACCGAGCTCAAGGGGCCCAATCAGCCCCAGCATTTT	CASITELKGPNQPQHF
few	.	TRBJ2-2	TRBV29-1	TGCAGCGTTGAGGGTTGGTCAGAAGCGAACACCGGGGAGCTGTTTTTT	CSVEGWSEANTGELFF
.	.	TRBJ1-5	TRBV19	TGTGCCAGTAGAAATAGCAATCAGCCCCAGCATTTT	CASRNSNQPQHF
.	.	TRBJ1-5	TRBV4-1	TGCGCCAGCAGCCGCGGGACTTTAAGCAATCAGCCCCAGCATTTT	CASSRGTLSNQPQHF
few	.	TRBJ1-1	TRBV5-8	TGTGCCAGCAGCTTGGACCCCTGGCCGGGCACTGAAGCTTTCTTT	CASSLDPWPGTEAFF
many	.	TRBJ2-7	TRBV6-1	TGTGCCAGCAGTGAAGAGGCGAGGTACGAGCAGTACTTC	CASSEEARYEQYF
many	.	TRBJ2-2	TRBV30	TGTGCCTGGAGTACCGTTAGCGGAAACACCGGGGAGCTGTTTTTT	CAWSTVSGNTGELFF
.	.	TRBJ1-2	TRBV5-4	TGTGCCAGCAGCCTAGACACCTATGGCTACACCTTC	CASSLDTYGYTF
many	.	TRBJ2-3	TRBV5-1	TGCGCCAGCAGCGGCCGGGACGCCTCCACAGATACGCAGTATTTT	CASSGRDASTDTQYF
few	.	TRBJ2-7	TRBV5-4	TGTGCCAGCAGCCCTGGGCCTCACTACGAGCAGTACTTC	CASSPGPHYEQYF
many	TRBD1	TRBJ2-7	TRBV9	TGTGCCAGCAGCCCCCGAGACAGGGATAACTACGAGCAGTACTTC	CASSPRDRDNYEQYF
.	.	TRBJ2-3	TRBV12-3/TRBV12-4	TGTGCCAGCAAACAGAGCCGGGTACCCACAGATACGCAGTATTTT	CASKQSRVPTDTQYF
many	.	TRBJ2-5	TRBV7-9	TGTGCCAGCAGCTTACCAGGGCGCGCAGAGACCCAGTACTTC	CASSLPGRAETQYF
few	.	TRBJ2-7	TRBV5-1	TGCGCCAGCAGCCCGGAGGGACAGACCTACGAGCAGTACTTC	CASSPEGQTYEQYF
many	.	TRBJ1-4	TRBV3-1	TGTGCCAGCAGTGGGACTAATGAAAAACTGTTTTTT	CASSGTNEKLFF
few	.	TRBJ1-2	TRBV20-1	TGCAGTGCCCCCCCCACAGGGTGGGATGGCTACACCTTC	CSAPPTGWDGYTF
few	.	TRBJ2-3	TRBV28	TGTGCCAGCAGTTCCGGAGGAGAGCCAGATACGCAGTATTTT	CASSSGGEPDTQYF
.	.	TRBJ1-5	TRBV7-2	TGTGCCAGCAGCTTCCGGGAGGCGCTGAGCAATCAGCCCCAGCATTTT	CASSFREALSNQPQHF
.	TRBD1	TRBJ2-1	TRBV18	TGTGCCAGCTCACTTGACGGGACAGCTTACAATGAGCAGTTCTTC	CASSLDGTAYNEQFF
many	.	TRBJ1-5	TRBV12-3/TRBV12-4	TGTGCCAGCAGTCCGGATTGGGGGCCCCAGCATTTT	CASSPDWGPQHF
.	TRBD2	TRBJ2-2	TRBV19	TGTGCCAGTAGTATAGGGGGCGGGGGCACCGGGGAGCTGTTTTTT	CASSIGGGGTGELFF
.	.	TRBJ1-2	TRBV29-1	TGCAGCGTTGAACTGGACCATGGCTACACCTTC	CSVELDHGYTF
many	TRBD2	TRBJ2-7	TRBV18	TGTGCCAGCAGCCCCCGCAGGGAGGGCGAGCAGTACTTC	CASSPRREGEQYF
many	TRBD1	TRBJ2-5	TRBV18	TGTGCCAGCTCACCGGACAGGGCCACAGAGACCCAGTACTTC	CASSPDRATETQYF
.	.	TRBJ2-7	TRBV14	TGTGCCAGCAGCCAAGTTTCAGGGTCCTACGAGCAGTACTTC	CASSQVSGSYEQYF
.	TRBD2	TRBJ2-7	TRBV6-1	TGTGCCAGCAGCCGGCGGGAGGGGTTCTACGAGCAGTACTTC	CASSRREGFYEQYF
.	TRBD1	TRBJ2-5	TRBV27	TGTGCCAGCAGTCCATGGACAGGGGCGATTACAAACCAAGAGACCCAGTACTTC	CASSPWTGAITNQETQYF
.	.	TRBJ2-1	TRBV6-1	TGTGCCAGCAGACTTACTGACTCGAGCTCCTACAATGAGCAGTTCTTC	CASRLTDSSSYNEQFF
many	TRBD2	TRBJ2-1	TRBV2	TGTGCCAGCAGTGCGGGATTTAGGCGGGAGAGGTCCTACAATGAGCAGTTCTTC	CASSAGFRRERSYNEQFF
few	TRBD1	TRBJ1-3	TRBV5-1	TGCGCCAGCAGTTCAGGGGGTGGAAACACCATATATTTT	CASSSGGGNTIYF
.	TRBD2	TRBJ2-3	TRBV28	TGTGCCAGCACCAGACTAGCGGGAGGCACAGATACGCAGTATTTT	CASTRLAGGTDTQYF
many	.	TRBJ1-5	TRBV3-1	TGTGCCAGCAGCCCCACGCTAGGGGCAGATCAGCCCCAGCATTTT	CASSPTLGADQPQHF
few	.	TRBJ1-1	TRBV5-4	TGTGCCAGCAGCTTGGGGGGGCGAGAGGATGAAGCTTTCTTT	CASSLGGREDEAFF
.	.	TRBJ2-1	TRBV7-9	TGTGCCAGCAGCCCCACCGTTGAATGGAGCGGGCAGTTCTTC	CASSPTVEWSGQFF
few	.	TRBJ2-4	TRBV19	TGTGCCAGTAGTATGGCCAGGTTCTCGGACATTCAGTACTTC	CASSMARFSDIQYF
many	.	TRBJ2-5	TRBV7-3	TGTGCCAGCAGCTTAATCTTCGGGCCTCAAGAGACCCAGTACTTC	CASSLIFGPQETQYF
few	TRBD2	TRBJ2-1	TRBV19	TGTGCCAGTAGTATCCCCCCTTCTAGCGGGAGGTTGCTTTATGAGCAGTTCTTC	CASSIPPSSGRLLYEQFF
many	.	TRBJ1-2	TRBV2	TGTGCCAGCGTGAACTATGGCTACACCTTC	CASVNYGYTF
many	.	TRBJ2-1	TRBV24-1	TGTGCCACCAGTGACGAGACTGGTTCCTACAATGAGCAGTTCTTC	CATSDETGSYNEQFF
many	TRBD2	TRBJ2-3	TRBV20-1	TGCAGTGCTGCCCTAGCGGGAGGGCCGAGGGATACGCAGTATTTT	CSAALAGGPRDTQYF
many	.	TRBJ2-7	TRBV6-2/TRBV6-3	TGTGCCAGCAGTTACCTCTACGAGCAGTACTTC	CASSYLYEQYF
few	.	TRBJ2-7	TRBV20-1	TGCAGTGCCTTGGGGCCGTCCTACGAGCAGTACTTC	CSALGPSYEQYF
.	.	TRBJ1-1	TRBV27	TGTGCCAGCAGATTCGGGAACACTGAAGCTTTCTTT	CASRFGNTEAFF
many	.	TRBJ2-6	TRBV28	TGTGCCAGCAGTGCCCTGACGAGGTCTGGGGCCAACGTCCTGACTTTC	CASSALTRSGANVLTF
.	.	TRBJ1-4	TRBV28	TGTGCCAGCACCCCCTCGGGGACAACTAATGAAAAACTGTTTTTT	CASTPSGTTNEKLFF
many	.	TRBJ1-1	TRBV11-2	TGTGCCAGCAGCCGGGCGGGGCAAGACACTGAAGCTTTCTTT	CASSRAGQDTEAFF
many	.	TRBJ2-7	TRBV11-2	TGTGCCAGCAGCTTTGATCCAGGGGCCGCCGCCTACGAGCAGTACTTC	CASSFDPGAAAYEQYF
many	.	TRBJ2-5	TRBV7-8	TGTGCCAGCAGCTTGGTCGGGGGCCTGAAGACCCAGTACTTC	CASSLVGGLKTQYF
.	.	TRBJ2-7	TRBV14	TGTGCCAGCAGCCAAGCTGGGGGCCCCTACGAGCAGTACTTC	CASSQAGGPYEQYF
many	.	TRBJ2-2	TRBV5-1	TGCGCCAGCAGCTGGGACACTATGAACACCGGGGAGCTGTTTTTT	CASSWDTMNTGELFF
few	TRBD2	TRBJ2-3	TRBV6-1	TGTGCCAGCCATTCTAGCGGGAGGTTCACAGATACGCAGTATTTT	CASHSSGRFTDTQYF
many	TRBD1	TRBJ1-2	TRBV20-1	TGCAGTGCGCACGATACAGGGGGCTCACGAACAAACTATGGCTACACCTTC	CSAHDTGGSRTNYGYTF
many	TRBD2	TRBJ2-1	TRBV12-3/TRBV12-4	TGTGCCAGCAGTTTAGGAATGGGACTACGACTTCAGTACGATGAGCAGTTCTTC	CASSLGMGLRLQYDEQFF